These T cell receptor beta chains were read from a single sample in a study of T cells in Graves' hyperthyroidism and ophthalmopathy. TCRdb reprocessed the multiplex PCR reads with MiXCR, giving one entry per CDR3 protein. This table holds 450,000 to 700,000 distinct CDR3 sequences, around 45% found once. Material: peripheral blood or thyroid tissue (not recorded which). These TCRs come from an adult woman with Graves' disease, either hyperthyroidism or ophthalmopathy (not recorded which). The conserved cysteine and the conserved F or W are not part of the CDR3 here. Only some rows state a clone size, as once, few, many or a class for expanded clones.

TRBJ1-2	.	TRBV25-1	ASSATRGGFYGYT
TRBJ2-7	.	TRBV20-1	SATTSGGTYEQY
TRBJ2-5	.	TRBV9	ASSARGNGETQY
TRBJ2-7	.	TRBV10-3	AISAGQSYEQY
TRBJ1-1	.	TRBV6-5	ASSPRYALEAF
TRBJ2-1	.	TRBV5-1	ASSLWASGTYNEQF
TRBJ1-3	many	TRBV10-1	ASSEGSGNTIY
TRBJ1-1	.	TRBV10-3	AISGDGWYNTEAF
TRBJ1-2	many	TRBV20-1	SALRGTKGGYT
TRBJ1-5	.	TRBV4-1	ASSQEDLGGQPQH
TRBJ2-3	.	TRBV2	ASSDGSSPRTDTQY
TRBJ2-5	.	TRBV7-2	ASSSGRLWETQY
TRBJ2-5	few	TRBV29-1	SVGPSGREETQY
TRBJ2-5	many	TRBV14	ASSQDPALRQETQY
TRBJ1-2	many	TRBV4-1	ASSQAPFWGYT
TRBJ1-4	once	TRBV5-6	ASSSGPGNEKLF
TRBJ1-2	.	TRBV10-3	AISGTRGYT
TRBJ2-5	many	TRBV12-3/TRBV12-4	ASGSRRETQY
TRBJ2-7	once	TRBV7-9	ACSSMASGTYEQY
TRBJ1-2	.	TRBV20-1	SAVEGLLDYGYT
TRBJ2-7	many	TRBV5-1	ASSLGVGGSDYEQY
TRBJ2-7	.	TRBV10-2	ATAVDGYYEQC
TRBJ2-7	many	TRBV5-1	ASSLERQGAGEQY
TRBJ2-5	many	TRBV12-3/TRBV12-4	ASHAGGSGKTQY
TRBJ2-2	many	TRBV4-2	ASRPRSLDGELF
TRBJ1-1	.	TRBV5-1	ASSPGPVLMNTEAF
TRBJ2-7	many	TRBV7-9	ASSLASQLWEQY
TRBJ1-4	few	TRBV7-6	ASSLARSAATNEKLF
TRBJ2-7	.	TRBV10-3	AISGDGATEQY
TRBJ2-7	many	TRBV2	ASRQQTQTYEQY
TRBJ1-2	.	TRBV29-1	SVLGGVRGYT
TRBJ2-5	few	TRBV2	ASRHGQGLQETQY
TRBJ1-5	many	TRBV25-1	ASSDRYNQPQH
TRBJ1-1	.	TRBV5-1	ASSKTTGNTEAF
TRBJ1-4	few	TRBV11-2	ASSPRYSGATNEKLF
TRBJ1-4	many	TRBV12-3/TRBV12-4	ASSSRIRTGPEKLF
TRBJ1-1	.	TRBV7-4	ASSVGRQDNTEAF
TRBJ2-5	.	TRBV5-4	ASRSGTGKEETQY
TRBJ1-5	.	TRBV19	ASSRGGGRIGQPQH
TRBJ2-7	.	TRBV13	ARPGQGYEQY
TRBJ1-2	.	TRBV5-1	ASSSQGLYGYT
TRBJ1-3	.	TRBV29-1	SVQTGGGNTIY
TRBJ1-5	.	TRBV2	ASLRVGSQQPQH
TRBJ1-1	many	TRBV6-1	ASSAEGGTEAF
TRBJ1-4	.	TRBV7-6	ASSLGSGDLKNCF